This TCR beta chain was recorded in a study of blood T cells in healthy people across ages. Study-level points and caveats: Naive CD4+ cell counts and diversity both ran higher in long-lived than in aged donors.

Note on this clonotype: Antigen: not known.

Germline assignment: CDR1 MDHEN and CDR2 SYDVKM. This CDR3 contains 16 residues. With 5 bases removed from V and 2 bases from J, the gap between germline ends came to 16 bases. Each sample yielded at least 5 micrograms of PBMC total RNA. A J-beta primer mix and a sample-barcoded 5' primer were used in a second PCR of roughly 6 to 11 cycles. TCRdb redid the calling of the 5' RACE reads with MiXCR, one entry per CDR3 protein. The table shows hundreds of thousands of distinct CDR3 sequences, with around 52% occurring only once. The specimen sequenced was blood. The sequence came from an elderly woman in good health. This sequence joins TRBV28 and TRBJ2-1; D is perhaps TRBD1 (6 bases). The CDR3 spells CASSPPYRAPYNEQFF. In DNA, the CDR3 is TGTGCCAGCAGTCCCCCCTACAGGGCCCCCTACAATGAGCAGTTCTTC. Full variable domain (missing parts from reference TRBV28 and TRBJ2-1): DVKVTQSSRYLVKRTGEKVFLECVQDMDHENMFWYRQDPGLGLRLIYFSYDVKMKEKGDIPEGYSVSREKKERFSLILESASTNQTSMYLCASSPPYRAPYNEQFFGPGTRLTVL.